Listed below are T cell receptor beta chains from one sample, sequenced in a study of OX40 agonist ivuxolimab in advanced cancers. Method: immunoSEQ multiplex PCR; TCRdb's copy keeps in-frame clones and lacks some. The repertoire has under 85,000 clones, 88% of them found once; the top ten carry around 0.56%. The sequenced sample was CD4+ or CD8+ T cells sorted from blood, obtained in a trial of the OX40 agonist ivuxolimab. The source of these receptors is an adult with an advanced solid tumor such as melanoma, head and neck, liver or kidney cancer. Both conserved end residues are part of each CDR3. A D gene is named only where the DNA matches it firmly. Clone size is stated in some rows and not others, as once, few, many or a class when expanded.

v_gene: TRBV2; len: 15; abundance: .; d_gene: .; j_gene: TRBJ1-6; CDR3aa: CASRGTTVKGSPLHF; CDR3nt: TGTGCCAGCAGGGGGACGACGGTTAAGGGCTCACCCCTCCACTTT
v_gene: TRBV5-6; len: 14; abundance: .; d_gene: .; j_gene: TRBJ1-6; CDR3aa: CASSWDAENSPLHF; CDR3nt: TGTGCCAGCAGCTGGGACGCAGAAAATTCACCCCTCCACTTT
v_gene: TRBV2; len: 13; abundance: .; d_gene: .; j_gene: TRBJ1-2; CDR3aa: CASTTGTMNGYTF; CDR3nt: TGTGCCAGCACCACCGGGACAATGAATGGCTACACCTTC
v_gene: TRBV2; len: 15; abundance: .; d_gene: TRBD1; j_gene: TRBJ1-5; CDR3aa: CASSRDSYSNQPQHF; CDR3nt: TGTGCCAGCAGTCGGGACAGCTATAGCAATCAGCCCCAGCATTTT
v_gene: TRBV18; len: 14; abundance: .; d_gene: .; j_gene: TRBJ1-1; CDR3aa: CASSESNLGTEAFF; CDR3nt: TGTGCCAGCTCAGAGAGTAACCTTGGCACTGAAGCTTTCTTT
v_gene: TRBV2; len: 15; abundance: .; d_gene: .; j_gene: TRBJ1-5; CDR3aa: CASSVDSGGHQPQHF; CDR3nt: TGTGCCAGCAGTGTAGATAGCGGGGGGCATCAGCCCCAGCATTTT
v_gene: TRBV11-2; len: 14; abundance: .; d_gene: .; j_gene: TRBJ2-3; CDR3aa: CASSQGVGTDTQYF; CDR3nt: TGTGCCAGCAGCCAAGGCGTGGGCACAGATACGCAGTATTTT
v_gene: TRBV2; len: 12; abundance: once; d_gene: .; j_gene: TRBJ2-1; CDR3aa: CASSERTNEQFF; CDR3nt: TGTGCCAGCAGTGAAAGGACCAATGAGCAGTTCTTC
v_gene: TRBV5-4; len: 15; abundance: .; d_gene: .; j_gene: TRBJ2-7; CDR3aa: CASTRWAESSYEQYF; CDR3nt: TGTGCCAGCACCCGCTGGGCAGAGAGCTCCTACGAGCAGTACTTC
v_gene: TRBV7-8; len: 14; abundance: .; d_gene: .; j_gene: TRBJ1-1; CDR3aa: CASSLDGWITEAFF; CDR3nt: TGTGCCAGCAGCTTAGATGGATGGATCACTGAAGCTTTCTTT
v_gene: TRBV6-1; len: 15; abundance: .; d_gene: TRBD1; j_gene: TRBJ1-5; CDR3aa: CASRVGQGENQPQHF; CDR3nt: TGTGCCAGCAGGGTCGGACAGGGCGAGAATCAGCCCCAGCATTTT
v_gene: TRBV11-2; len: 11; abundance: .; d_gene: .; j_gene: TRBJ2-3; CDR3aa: CASSLVDTQYF; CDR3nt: TGTGCCAGCAGCTTAGTGGATACGCAGTATTTT
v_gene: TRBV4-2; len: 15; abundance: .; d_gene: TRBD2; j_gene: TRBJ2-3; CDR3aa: CASSPGTSGTDTQYF; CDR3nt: TGTGCCAGCAGCCCAGGGACTAGCGGCACAGATACGCAGTATTTT
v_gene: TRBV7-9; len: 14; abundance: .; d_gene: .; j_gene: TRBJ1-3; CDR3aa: CASSRSNSGNTIYF; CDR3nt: TGTGCCAGCAGCAGGTCCAACTCTGGAAACACCATATATTTT
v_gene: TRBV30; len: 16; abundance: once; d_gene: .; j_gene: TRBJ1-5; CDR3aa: CAWRATGVAGNQPQHF; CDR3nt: TGTGCCTGGCGGGCGACGGGCGTCGCGGGCAATCAGCCCCAGCATTTT
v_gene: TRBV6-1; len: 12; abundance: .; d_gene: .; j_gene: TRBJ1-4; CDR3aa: CASSVGGPKLFF; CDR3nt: TGTGCCAGCAGTGTCGGAGGCCCAAAACTGTTTTTT